The 8 T cell receptor beta chains in this list originate from one sample, sequenced in a study of T cells in Graves' hyperthyroidism and ophthalmopathy. Amplified TCR beta CDR3 regions came from RNA transcripts. An initial round of RT-PCR targeting the TCR CDR3 relied on the HTBI primer set. From the multiplex PCR reads, TCRdb called clonotypes with MiXCR, one entry per CDR3 protein. This table holds 800,000 or so distinct CDR3 sequences, around 39% found once. The sample was blood. The source is a man between 18 and 29 years old with Graves' hyperthyroidism.

The chain couples TRBV29-1 to TRBJ1-1, with D perhaps matching TRBD1 (6 bases). CDR3 length: 13 amino acids. In germline, CDR1 is SQVTM, CDR2 ANQGSEA. Trimming shortened V by 7 bases and J by 0 bases, and 12 bases separated the two germline ends. The CDR3 is CSGSDSMNTEAFF. The CDR3 nucleotides are TGCAGCGGATCGGACAGCATGAACACTGAAGCTTTCTTT. Full variable domain (missing parts from reference TRBV29-1 and TRBJ1-1): SAVISQKPSRDICQRGTSLTIQCQVDSQVTMMFWYRQQPGQSLTLIATANQGSEATYESGFVIDKFPISRPNLTFSTLTVSNMSPEDSSIYLCSGSDSMNTEAFFGQGTRLTVV.

In regard to this clonotype: One base away lies a much larger clone, so this may be a sequencing read error. The chain combines TRBV10-3 with TRBJ1-6; D is perhaps TRBD1 (5 bases). CDR3 length: 16 amino acids. Germline-derived CDR1 and CDR2 are ENHRY and SYGVKD. Trimming shortened V by 6 bases and J by 8 bases, and 20 bases separated the two germline ends. CDR3 in DNA: TGTGCCATCAGCTTGTCCGGGACGGGGTTTGATTCACCCCTCCACTTT. Translating it yields CAISLSGTGFDSPLHF.

A remark on this clonotype: One end of the junction fails to match germline, which may point to a read error. V is TRBV10-3 and J is TRBJ2-7; TRBD2 matches 7 bases. From germline, CDR1 is ENHRY and CDR2 SYGVKD. The CDR3 spans 14 residues. The DNA of the CDR3 is TGTGCCAGCAGTGAAACTAGCGACACCTACGAGCAGTACTTC. It yields the protein CASSETSDTYEQYF.

The rearrangement joins TRBV19 to TRBJ2-7; D is ambiguous. The CDR3 runs to 14 residues. The V end was cut by 1 base, the J end by 3 bases, with 10 bases between. Germline CDR1 reads LNHDA; CDR2 reads SQIVND (reference sequence). DNA for the CDR3: TGTGCCAGTAGTATAGTGGGCGGTGGCTACGAGCAGTACTTC. It translates to CASSIVGGGYEQYF.

As to this clonotype: A junction boundary mismatches the germline segment, possibly from a read error. This chain joins TRBV29-1 and TRBJ2-5, with 9 bases aligning to TRBD1. Germline V CDR1 and CDR2: SQVTM, ANQGSEA. This CDR3 spans 12 amino acids. This CDR3 is CSVGGQGETQNF. Written as DNA, the CDR3 is TGCAGCGTTGGGGGACAGGGAGAGACCCAGAACTTC.

This clonotype turned up a few times. V usage is TRBV6-5 and J usage is TRBJ2-7, with 9 positions matching TRBD2. CDR3 size: 14 residues. V shed 5 bases, J shed 4 bases, and the junction held 6 bases outside the gene matches. The germline V gene has CDR1 MNHEY and CDR2 SVGAGI. The CDR3, as DNA: TGTGCCAGCAGTCGGGCGGGAGGGCCATACGAGCAGTACTTC. It is translated as CASSRAGGPYEQYF.

A single count supports this clonotype. This likely comes from a read error, as the CDR3 has no conserved phenylalanine or tryptophan at its end. The limits of the CDR3 on the DNA are not certain, so only TCRdb's listed CDR3 is given. The J gene is TRBJ1-1, the V gene TRBV20-1; the table's TRBD1 call for D was not verified on the DNA. Per germline, CDR1 DFQATT and CDR2 SNEGSKA (reference sequence). A total of 9 residues make up the CDR3, ends included. CDR3 amino acids: CSARTGTQE.

The sample holds a few counts of this clonotype. The J gene is TRBJ2-2, the V gene TRBV7-2, with D tentatively TRBD2 (6 bases). Trimming pared 1 base from V and 6 bases from J, leaving 9 bases between. From germline, CDR1 is SGHTA and CDR2 FQGNSA. This CDR3 contains 14 residues. The CDR3 region is CASSLVPGAGELFF. CDR3 in DNA: TGTGCCAGCAGCTTAGTGCCGGGGGCCGGGGAGCTGTTTTTT.